The 31 T cell receptor beta chains below all came from one sample that was sequenced in a study of chemoradiotherapy in HPV16-positive cancers. Here immunoSEQ multiplex PCR was the method, and the copy in TCRdb shows in-frame clones only, minus some. This sample has around 68,000 clones, with roughly 90% found just once. The sample in question was blood, obtained from a patient who underwent chemoradiotherapy. These receptors came from a human donor with HPV-associated anogenital cancer.

The rearrangement joins TRBV10-2 to TRBJ2-5; TRBD1 is a possible D gene (6 bases). The germline gives CDR1 WSHSY, CDR2 SAAADI. The germline V and J ends were trimmed by 6 bases and 5 bases, with 19 bases remaining between them. This CDR3 spans 15 amino acids. In DNA form, the CDR3 reads TGCGCCAGCAGAGCCCTGGGACACTCCGGGGAGACCCAGTACTTC. This codes for CASRALGHSGETQYF.

This chain links TRBV10-2 with TRBJ1-1; D is perhaps TRBD1 (6 bases). CDR3 size: 15 residues. Trimming cost V 11 bases and J 4 bases, with 23 bases left between them. Looked up from germline, CDR1 is WSHSY and CDR2 is SAAADI. DNA of the CDR3: TGCGCCTCTGTCGGGGGGCGGGTGGGGAGCACTGAAGCTTTCTTT. Translated: CASVGGRVGSTEAFF.

The CDR3: CASSAGGMTEAFF. The CDR3, as DNA: TGCGCCAGCAGTGCAGGGGGGATGACTGAAGCTTTCTTT. The chain links TRBV10-1 to TRBJ1-1; 7 positions agree with TRBD1. This CDR3 spans 13 amino acids. The V gene end was trimmed by 4 bases and the J gene end by 5 bases; junction bases not matched to a gene: 4. Germline CDR1 reads WNHNN; CDR2 reads SYGVQD (reference sequence).

The rearrangement links TRBV5-4 to TRBJ1-4, with TRBD1 matching over 7 bases. This CDR3 has 14 residues. The V gene end was trimmed by 2 bases and the J gene end by 6 bases; junction bases not matched to a gene: 4. The germline gives CDR1 SGHNT, CDR2 YYREEE (reference sequence). CDR3: CASSFGQGDEKLFF. The DNA for the CDR3 is TGTGCCAGCAGCTTTGGCCAGGGGGATGAAAAACTGTTTTTT.

The V call is TRBV6-1, the J call TRBJ2-5; 9 nucleotides match TRBD1. The CDR3 has 14 amino acids. Germline V CDR1 and CDR2: MNHNS, SASEGT. With V trimmed by 7 bases and J by 5 bases, 8 bases remained unmatched. The CDR3, as DNA: TGTGCCAGCACCCAGGACAGGGGAGGGGAGACCCAGTACTTC. This codes for CASTQDRGGETQYF.

This rearrangement joins TRBV6-1 to TRBJ1-5, with 9 bases that match TRBD1. The CDR3 runs 16 residues. CDR1 is MNHNS, CDR2 SASEGT, per germline. Trimming took 1 base from V and 4 from J; bases not matched to a gene: 5. This chain's CDR3 is CASSEGGGTGNQPQHF. The CDR3 region has the DNA TGTGCCAGCAGTGAAGGAGGCGGGACAGGGAATCAGCCCCAGCATTTT.

This chain links TRBV5-5 with TRBJ1-1; 11 bases line up with TRBD1. This CDR3 is 15 amino acids long. The J segment lost 3 bases and the V segment lost 3 bases, leaving 4 bases of the junction unmatched. CDR1 SGHKS and CDR2 YYEKEE come from the germline V gene (reference sequence). For the CDR3, the DNA is TGTGCCAGCAGCTCAGGGACAGGGGGTTACACTGAAGCTTTCTTT. It translates to CASSSGTGGYTEAFF.

This chain uses TRBV5-8 with TRBJ1-5, with 9 positions matching TRBD1. The trim removed 4 bases at V and 1 base at J, leaving 3 bases unmatched. The CDR3 length is 15 residues. Germline V lookup: CDR1 SGHTS, CDR2 YDEGEE. The CDR3 region is CASSQGTGSNQPQHF. CDR3 bases: TGTGCCAGCAGCCAAGGGACAGGGAGCAATCAGCCCCAGCATTTT.

In this sample, this clone turned up a few times. The chain links TRBV7-2 to TRBJ2-3, with D possibly being TRBD2 (5 bases). The CDR3 covers 16 residues. Germline CDR1 is SGHTA and CDR2 is FQGNSA. Trimming took 2 bases from V and 6 from J, leaving 18 bases between them. This CDR3 reads CASSLTLGGSRDTQYF. DNA for the CDR3: TGTGCCAGCAGCTTAACCCTGGGCGGGTCGCGGGATACGCAGTATTTT.

This clone appeared once. The V and J genes are TRBV11-2 and TRBJ2-1, with TRBD2 as a possible D gene (6 bases). The V gene lost 7 bases and the J gene lost 7 bases, with 20 bases spanning the gap. The CDR3 contains 15 residues. Germline V lookup: CDR1 SGHAT, CDR2 FQNNGV. CDR3 sequence reads: CASTLGGWGGNEQFF. The CDR3 DNA reads as TGTGCCAGCACCCTCGGGGGTTGGGGCGGGAATGAGCAGTTCTTC.

J is TRBJ2-7 and V is TRBV25-1; D is ambiguous. This CDR3 has 12 residues. CDR1 and CDR2 (germline): MGHDK, SYGVNS. Between the trimmed V and J ends, which lost 2 bases and 3 bases, there was a span of 5 bases. CDR3 in DNA: TGTGCCAGCAGTGAACAAAACTACGAGCAGTACTTC. This translates into CASSEQNYEQYF.

The V gene is TRBV28, the J gene TRBJ2-2, with D perhaps matching TRBD1 or TRBD2 (5 bases each). Germline loops: CDR1 MDHEN, CDR2 SYDVKM. The CDR3 runs to 17 residues. V lost 3 bases, J lost 0 bases, and 14 bases lay in between. CDR3 sequence: CASSLVWTGPNTGELFF. The CDR3 DNA reads TGTGCCAGCAGTTTGGTCTGGACGGGGCCGAACACCGGGGAGCTGTTTTTT.

The chain recombines TRBV27 with TRBJ2-1; D gene ambiguous. CDR1 and CDR2 from the germline V gene are MNHEY and SMNVEV (reference sequence). Trimming pared 8 bases from V and 7 bases from J, leaving 12 bases between. This CDR3 is built from 12 residues. CDR3 in amino acids: CASSDGGNEQFF. CDR3 in DNA: TGTGCCAGCTCGGACGGCGGAAATGAGCAGTTCTTC.

The rearrangement links TRBV5-1 to TRBJ1-4; the D is unclear. This CDR3 is built from 12 residues. Germline V gives CDR1 SGHRS, CDR2 YFSETQ. V lost 0 bases and J 7 bases, leaving 4 bases between the germline ends. The CDR3 DNA follows: TGCGCCAGCAGCTTGGGTGGTGAAAAACTGTTTTTT. This codes for CASSLGGEKLFF.

J is TRBJ1-2 and V is TRBV6-5; D is ambiguous. Deletions cut 5 bases from V and 4 bases from J, with 14 bases between. Germline loops: CDR1 MNHEY, CDR2 SVGAGI. The length of the CDR3 is 14 residues. CDR3 amino acids: CASSPPPGLYGYTF. The CDR3 DNA reads TGTGCCAGCAGTCCCCCTCCAGGCCTCTATGGCTACACCTTC.

The chain employs TRBV28 and TRBJ1-4, with D unresolved. V lost 2 bases and J lost 4, with 11 bases in between. Germline values: CDR1 MDHEN, CDR2 SYDVKM. CDR3 length: 15 residues. CDR3 sequence: CASSLRTYSNEKLFF. The CDR3 nucleotides are TGTGCCAGCAGTTTACGGACTTATAGTAATGAAAAACTGTTTTTT. Combining the CDR3 with reference TRBV28 and TRBJ1-4 gives the whole variable domain DVKVTQSSRYLVKRTGEKVFLECVQDMDHENMFWYRQDPGLGLRLIYFSYDVKMKEKGDIPEGYSVSREKKERFSLILESASTNQTSMYLCASSLRTYSNEKLFFGSGTQLSVL.

The J gene is TRBJ1-3, the V gene TRBV29-1, with no clear D. CDR1 SQVTM and CDR2 ANQGSEA come from the germline V gene. The V end lost 5 bases, the J end lost 3 bases, and 14 bases lay between the germline ends. The CDR3 covers 14 residues. CDR3 sequence (DNA): TGCAGCGTTCTTCGTACTCCGGGTGGAAACACCATATATTTT. Its translation: CSVLRTPGGNTIYF.

The gene calls are TRBV6-5 and TRBJ1-5, with D possibly TRBD1 on 5 matching bases. V was pared by 5 bases and J by 3 bases, with 11 bases between. The CDR3 spans 14 residues. CDR1 is MNHEY, CDR2 SVGAGI, per germline. In DNA form, the CDR3 reads TGTGCCAGCAGTAGACGGGGGGACAATCAGCCCCAGCATTTT. As protein: CASSRRGDNQPQHF.

The rearrangement joins TRBV2 to TRBJ2-5, with 8 positions matching TRBD2. The J segment lost 2 bases and the V segment lost 3 bases, leaving 8 bases of the junction unmatched. This CDR3 spans 16 amino acids. Germline lookup yields CDR1 SNHLY and CDR2 FYNNEI. Written as DNA, the CDR3 is TGTGCCAGCAGTGATTCCCTTCCGGGGGGGCAAGAGACCCAGTACTTC. Translating gives CASSDSLPGGQETQYF.

V usage is TRBV5-1 and J usage is TRBJ1-4; 9 positions match TRBD1. The V gene's germline CDR1 is SGHRS and CDR2 YFSETQ. The CDR3 contains 15 residues. With 0 bases clipped from V and 8 bases from J, the junction kept 5 bases outside the gene matches. The CDR3 nucleotides read TGCGCCAGCAGCTTGGGACAGGGGGTCGGCGAAAAACTGTTTTTT. Protein sequence: CASSLGQGVGEKLFF.

The J gene is TRBJ2-1, the V gene TRBV11-1; the D gene is possibly TRBD2 (5 bases). V was cut by 1 base and J by 0 bases, with 13 bases left in between. This CDR3 region has 17 residues. Per germline, CDR1 SGHAT and CDR2 FQDESV (reference sequence). The CDR3 reads CASSLERASSSYNEQFF. CDR3 sequence (DNA): TGTGCCAGCAGCTTAGAGAGGGCTTCAAGCTCCTACAATGAGCAGTTCTTC.

This clone was detected only a few times. This chain uses TRBV10-1 with TRBJ1-1; TRBD1 matches at 8 bases. Trimming at V came to 4 bases and at J to 3 bases, leaving 1 base not matched to a gene. The CDR3 sequence is 13 residues long. Germline V gives CDR1 WNHNN, CDR2 SYGVQD (reference sequence). As DNA, the CDR3 is TGCGCCAGCAGTGGACAGGGGTACACTGAAGCTTTCTTT. It specifies CASSGQGYTEAFF.

In the case of this clone: The sample holds other DNA sequences that translate to the same CDR3. This chain uses TRBV27 with TRBJ2-5; D remains unclear. V lost 3 bases and J 4 bases, leaving 3 bases between the germline ends. Germline CDR1 MNHEY, CDR2 SMNVEV (reference sequence). This CDR3 has 11 residues. The CDR3: CASSLGETQYF. The CDR3 nucleotides read TGTGCCAGCAGTTTGGGAGAGACCCAGTACTTC.

V is TRBV11-3 and J is TRBJ2-7; weak D call: TRBD2 (5 bases). V was pared by 2 bases and J by 2 bases, with 10 bases between. There are 14 residues in the CDR3. The germline V gene encodes CDR1 SGHNT and CDR2 YENEEA. The CDR3 protein is CASSLREKPYEQYF. The CDR3 bases are TGTGCCAGCAGCTTAAGGGAGAAACCCTACGAGCAGTACTTC.

The chain carries TRBV27 and TRBJ1-2; possibly TRBD1 for D (6 bases). Per the germline V gene, CDR1 is MNHEY and CDR2 is SMNVEV (reference sequence). Trimming pared 8 bases from V and 4 bases from J, leaving 8 bases between. The CDR3 loop spans 11 amino acids. The CDR3 loop is CASGQIYGYTF. In DNA form, the CDR3 reads TGTGCCAGCGGACAGATCTATGGCTACACCTTC.

The gene calls are TRBV11-2 and TRBJ2-3; maybe TRBD2 (7 bases). The CDR3 is 15 amino acids. The V and J ends lost 5 bases and 4 bases respectively, with 16 bases between them. The germline CDR1 and CDR2 sequences are SGHAT and FQNNGV. CDR3 sequence (DNA): TGTGCCAGCAGCCCCGGGGGGCGCTTGGCAGATACGCAGTATTTT. The encoded protein is CASSPGGRLADTQYF.

The genes are TRBV29-1 and TRBJ1-2, with D unresolved. This CDR3 is 14 amino acids long. Germline assignment: CDR1 SQVTM and CDR2 ANQGSEA. V lost 6 bases to trimming and J lost 1 base, with 15 bases between them. CDR3 nucleotides: TGCAGCGTCGGCGATCCACAATATAACTATGGCTACACCTTC. This encodes CSVGDPQYNYGYTF.

The chain uses TRBV19 and TRBJ1-3; D gene unclear. V was trimmed by 9 bases and J by 0 bases, leaving 15 bases between them. Germline CDR1 reads LNHDA; CDR2 reads SQIVND (reference sequence). The CDR3 extends over 15 amino acids. The CDR3 loop is CASNYGFISGNTIYF. The CDR3 DNA follows: TGTGCCAGCAACTATGGGTTTATCTCTGGAAACACCATATATTTT.

This clone showed up just once. J is TRBJ2-3 and V is TRBV2, with D possibly TRBD2 on 6 matching bases. Germline V CDR1 and CDR2: SNHLY, FYNNEI. The CDR3 sequence is 15 residues long. Trimming took 8 bases from V and 0 from J, leaving 15 bases between them. DNA of the CDR3: TGTGCCAGCCGCTTTTATGGGGGGAGCACAGATACGCAGTATTTT. Its protein product is CASRFYGGSTDTQYF.

This clone was counted only a few times. CDR3 region: CASSLFQGNSPLHF. CDR3 nucleotide sequence: TGTGCCAGCAGCTTGTTCCAGGGGAACTCACCCCTCCACTTT. The rearrangement uses TRBV5-5 and TRBJ1-6; possible D gene TRBD1, 6 bases. Germline CDR1 and CDR2: SGHKS and YYEKEE (reference sequence). The CDR3 covers 14 residues. The V and J ends lost 1 base and 10 bases respectively, with 12 bases between them.

V and J are TRBV11-2 and TRBJ1-2, with D hard to call. CDR3 size: 13 residues. Germline CDR1 and CDR2: SGHAT and FQNNGV. Trimming left V 3 bases short and J 3 bases short, with 8 bases between. The CDR3 reads CASSFGADYGYTF. The CDR3, as DNA: TGTGCCAGCAGCTTTGGTGCCGACTATGGCTACACCTTC.